This is a list of T cell receptor beta chains from one sample in a study of OX40 agonist ivuxolimab in advanced cancers. Here immunoSEQ multiplex PCR was the method, and the copy in TCRdb shows in-frame clones only, minus some. The table has some 37,000 clones, around 89% seen once. The sequencing here drew on CD4+ or CD8+ T cells sorted from blood, taken in a trial of the OX40 agonist ivuxolimab. The receptors shown here come from an adult with an advanced solid tumor such as melanoma, head and neck, liver or kidney cancer. CDR3s include the opening cysteine and the closing phenylalanine or tryptophan. Each record gives: clone size, V gene, D gene, J gene, CDR3 DNA, CDR3 protein. The D gene is left open where the match is weak. Clone size, where shown, is once, few, many, or a class for clones that have expanded.

size: .
V: TRBV27
D: TRBD2
J: TRBJ2-7
DNA: TGTGCCAGCAGCCCATTCAGCGGGAGGGCCTACGAGCAGTACTTC
CDR3: CASSPFSGRAYEQYF

size: .
V: TRBV4-3
D: .
J: TRBJ1-1
DNA: TGCGCCAGCAGCCAAGTTTCAAGCTCGAACACTGAAGCTTTCTTT
CDR3: CASSQVSSSNTEAFF

size: .
V: TRBV4-1
D: .
J: TRBJ2-7
DNA: TGCGCCAGCAGCCAGGGGGGCGGGTACTCCTACGAGCAGTACTTC
CDR3: CASSQGGGYSYEQYF

size: .
V: TRBV5-4
D: .
J: TRBJ1-1
DNA: TGTGCCAGCAGGAGTATGAACACTGAAGCTTTCTTT
CDR3: CASRSMNTEAFF

size: .
V: TRBV9
D: TRBD2
J: TRBJ2-7
DNA: TGTGCCAGCGGCCATGGGACTAGCGGATACGAGCAGTACTTC
CDR3: CASGHGTSGYEQYF

size: .
V: TRBV7-8
D: TRBD2
J: TRBJ2-2
DNA: TGTGCCAGTAAAGCGTTAGCGGGAGGCCCCACCGGGGAGCTGTTTTTT
CDR3: CASKALAGGPTGELFF

size: .
V: TRBV7-2
D: TRBD1
J: TRBJ2-1
DNA: TGTGCCAGCAGCGGATGGGACAGCCACAGTCCCTCCTACAATGAGCAGTTCTTC
CDR3: CASSGWDSHSPSYNEQFF

size: .
V: TRBV11-2
D: .
J: TRBJ1-1
DNA: TGTGCCAGCAGCGATGGACAGTACACTGAAGCTTTCTTT
CDR3: CASSDGQYTEAFF

size: few
V: TRBV11-1
D: TRBD2
J: TRBJ2-5
DNA: TGTGCCAGCAGCGCACTAGCGGGAGGGTACCAAGAGACCCAGTACTTC
CDR3: CASSALAGGYQETQYF

size: .
V: TRBV27
D: .
J: TRBJ1-5
DNA: TGTGCCAGCAGTTTAAGCCTAAGCAATCAGCCCCAGCATTTT
CDR3: CASSLSLSNQPQHF

size: .
V: TRBV9
D: .
J: TRBJ2-1
DNA: TGTGCCAGCAGCGTCGGACCCGTCCTATCCTACAATGAGCAGTTCTTC
CDR3: CASSVGPVLSYNEQFF

size: .
V: TRBV7-9
D: TRBD2
J: TRBJ2-1
DNA: TGTGCCAGCAGCGCGACTAGCGGGAAAGGTGAGCAGTTCTTC
CDR3: CASSATSGKGEQFF

size: .
V: TRBV7-3
D: TRBD2
J: TRBJ2-3
DNA: TGTGCCAGCAGCACTAGCGGGAGGGACCTTCCGTCCTTCACAGATACGCAGTATTTT
CDR3: CASSTSGRDLPSFTDTQYF

size: .
V: TRBV7-2
D: .
J: TRBJ1-1
DNA: TGTGCCAGCAGCGATCATATGAACACTGAAGCTTTCTTT
CDR3: CASSDHMNTEAFF

size: .
V: TRBV27
D: .
J: TRBJ1-2
DNA: TGTGCCAGCAGTTGGTCCAGGGGTCTCTACTATGGCTACACCTTC
CDR3: CASSWSRGLYYGYTF

size: .
V: TRBV19
D: .
J: TRBJ1-4
DNA: TGTGCCAGTAGTACAGCGGAGGACGACAGCGAAAAACTGTTTTTT
CDR3: CASSTAEDDSEKLFF